This TCR beta chain emerged from a study of shared clonotypes between healthy human individuals. The repertoire was sequenced with immunoSEQ multiplex PCR; TCRdb's copy has only in-frame clones and lacks some. The sample has 1.6 million or so clones, around 95% seen once. Germline lookup yields CDR1 SGHRS and CDR2 YFSETQ. This CDR3 has 15 residues. V gave up 1 base and J gave up 5 bases, with 13 bases separating them. The origin of this receptor is a young man in good health. Sequenced material: naive CD4+ T cells sorted from blood. Regarding subset: CD45RA+ positively selected. This sequence joins TRBV5-1 and TRBJ2-1; no firm D call. The CDR3 is CASSLMSPRDNEQFF. CDR3 nucleotide sequence: TGCGCCAGCAGCTTGATGTCTCCAAGGGACAATGAGCAGTTCTTC.